These T cell receptor beta chains were read from a single sample in a study of TIL therapy for anti-PD-1-resistant metastatic lung cancer. Some clones are missing from TCRdb's copy, which holds only in-frame ones; the method was immunoSEQ multiplex PCR. Of tens of thousands of clones in the sample, roughly 70% were seen once. Sample: blood, taken at baseline. The source of these receptors is a person aged 25-85 years with non-small cell lung cancer. CDR3s include the opening cysteine and the closing phenylalanine or tryptophan. D genes are given only for firm matches. Size is stated for part of the rows, as once, few or many counts, or as a class when the clone is expanded.

J	size	V	D	DNA	CDR3
TRBJ1-1	.	TRBV7-6	TRBD1	TGTGCCAGCAGCTTAGTCGAGACAGGGGGAACTGAAGCTTTCTTT	CASSLVETGGTEAFF
TRBJ2-1	.	TRBV11-1	.	TGTGCCAGCAGCTTAAGTTTCGGGTATGAGCAGTTCTTC	CASSLSFGYEQFF
TRBJ2-1	.	TRBV2	.	TGTGCCAGCAGACCCGGACCACGCTACAATGAGCAGTTCTTC	CASRPGPRYNEQFF
TRBJ2-1	once	TRBV6-6	TRBD1	TGTGCCAGCAGACCACCGGGACAGGGAGTGGATGAGCAGTTCTTC	CASRPPGQGVDEQFF
TRBJ2-3	.	TRBV7-9	.	TGTGCCAGCAGCTTAGGAAGTACAGATACGCAGTATTTT	CASSLGSTDTQYF
TRBJ2-7	.	TRBV5-1	.	TGCGCCAGCAGCTTGGCCGGGAGCTCGTACGAGCAGTACTTC	CASSLAGSSYEQYF
TRBJ2-1	once	TRBV5-5	.	TGTGCCAGCAGCTTGGCCTTTACTGGGATTTCGTACAATGAGCAGTTCTTC	CASSLAFTGISYNEQFF
TRBJ2-5	.	TRBV9	TRBD2	TGTGCCAGCAGCGTAGCCCCCCCGGGGAGGGCCCCGACCCAAGAGACCCAGTACTTC	CASSVAPPGRAPTQETQYF
TRBJ2-5	.	TRBV4-2	.	TGTGCCAGCAGCCACGGTCTAGATCTGAGTGCGGAGACCCAGTACTTC	CASSHGLDLSAETQYF
TRBJ2-7	.	TRBV25-1	TRBD1	TGTGCCAGCAGTGATCCGGACAGGGGGTCCTACGAGCAGTACTTC	CASSDPDRGSYEQYF
TRBJ1-2	once	TRBV7-3	.	TGTGCCAGCAGCTTAACGGCGGGAAACGGCTACACCTTC	CASSLTAGNGYTF
TRBJ1-1	once	TRBV19	TRBD1	TGTGCCAGTAGTATAACGGGACAGTCGTACACTGAAGCTTTCTTT	CASSITGQSYTEAFF
TRBJ1-5	once	TRBV28	.	TGTGCCAGTCACAGGACGAGGCAGCCCCAGCATTTT	CASHRTRQPQHF
TRBJ2-5	once	TRBV9	TRBD2	TGTGCCAGCAGCGTAGCCGGGACTAGCGTACTCACGCCAGGGACCCAGTACTTC	CASSVAGTSVLTPGTQYF
TRBJ2-5	.	TRBV9	TRBD1	TGTGCCAGCAGCGTAGGGACAGGGGGTCCCCAAGAGACCCAGTACTTC	CASSVGTGGPQETQYF
TRBJ1-1	.	TRBV27	.	TGTGCCAGCAGTTTATGGGCAACGAGAATGAACACTGAAGCTTTCTTT	CASSLWATRMNTEAFF
TRBJ1-5	.	TRBV2	.	TGTGCCAGCCAAAGACAGCCTAATCAGCCCCAGCATTTT	CASQRQPNQPQHF
TRBJ1-3	.	TRBV6-5	.	TGTGCCAGCAGTTACGGGACGACGGCTGGAAACACCATATATTTT	CASSYGTTAGNTIYF
TRBJ2-1	.	TRBV14	TRBD2	TGTGCCAGCAGCCTTACGGGGAGGGACCGGAGCTACAATGAGCAGTTCTTC	CASSLTGRDRSYNEQFF
TRBJ2-1	.	TRBV30	TRBD2	TGTGCCTGGGAAGGTGAACTAGCGGGAGGCCCTGTCGGTGAGCAGTTCTTC	CAWEGELAGGPVGEQFF
TRBJ1-5	few	TRBV7-6	TRBD1	TGTGCCAGCAGCTCATACCGGGACAGGGATAGCAATCAGCCCCAGCATTTT	CASSSYRDRDSNQPQHF
TRBJ2-7	.	TRBV28	TRBD2	TGTGCCAGCAACGCGAAAGGGACTAGCGGGCCCTACGAGCAGTACTTC	CASNAKGTSGPYEQYF
TRBJ1-1	.	TRBV27	.	TGTGCCAGCAGTCCGGTTGGCACTGAAGCTTTCTTT	CASSPVGTEAFF
TRBJ2-1	.	TRBV9	.	TGTGCCAGCAGCGCACTAGCAAGGAGTGAGCAGTTCTTC	CASSALARSEQFF
TRBJ2-1	.	TRBV5-1	TRBD2	TGCGCCAGCAGCTCCGCCGGGACTAGCGGGAACTCATTTGGCGAGCAGTTCTTC	CASSSAGTSGNSFGEQFF
TRBJ1-1	.	TRBV4-2	.	TGTGCCAGCAGCCCTTTTGGAACGTGGAACACTGAAGCTTTCTTT	CASSPFGTWNTEAFF
TRBJ2-2	.	TRBV7-2	.	TGTGCCAGCATATCGCTTATACCCACCGGGGAGCTGTTTTTT	CASISLIPTGELFF
TRBJ1-1	few	TRBV9	.	TGTGCCAGCAGCGTAGAAGGTTCCAGGATCACTGAAGCTTTCTTT	CASSVEGSRITEAFF
TRBJ1-6	.	TRBV5-1	.	TGCGCCAGCAGCTTGTTACACGGGGGTAATTCACCCCTCCACTTT	CASSLLHGGNSPLHF
TRBJ1-4	.	TRBV7-9	.	TGTGCCAGCAGCCAACGGACAGACGAAAAACTGTTTTTT	CASSQRTDEKLFF
TRBJ2-7	few	TRBV18	TRBD2	TGTGCCAGCTCACCGGGACTAGACTACGAGCAGTACTTC	CASSPGLDYEQYF
TRBJ2-4	.	TRBV9	TRBD1	TGTGCCAGCAGCTCCTGGGGGGACAGGCAGAACATTCAGTACTTC	CASSSWGDRQNIQYF
TRBJ2-5	.	TRBV5-4	.	TGTGCCAGCAGGACCGGAGGAGAGACCCAGTACTTC	CASRTGGETQYF
TRBJ1-2	once	TRBV6-5	.	TGTGCCAGCAGTTACTCGACCCCTTCCTACTATGGCTACACCTTC	CASSYSTPSYYGYTF
TRBJ1-1	.	TRBV9	.	TGTGCCAGCAGCGAAAACTCACTCGGCACTGAAGCTTTCTTT	CASSENSLGTEAFF
TRBJ1-1	.	TRBV15	.	TGTGCCACCAGCAGTCACAGGGCCGGCACTGAAGCTTTCTTT	CATSSHRAGTEAFF
TRBJ2-3	.	TRBV6-5	.	TGTGCCGGGGGAACCCAGCGACACACAGATACGCAGTATTTT	CAGGTQRHTDTQYF
TRBJ2-1	.	TRBV29-1	TRBD1	TGCAGCGTTGATCGGGGACAGGGTTACAATGAGCAGTTCTTC	CSVDRGQGYNEQFF
TRBJ1-1	.	TRBV2	.	TGTGCCAGCAGCCTCTCGACAGTCACTGAAGCTTTCTTT	CASSLSTVTEAFF